Sequencing of this T cell receptor (beta chain) was carried out in a study of vaccination effects on CD4 cells after COVID-19. About the research overall: Samples that were drawn after vaccination came a median of 72 days after the second dose.

Concerning this clone itself: What it binds is unknown.

The repertoire was sequenced with immunoSEQ multiplex PCR; TCRdb's copy has only in-frame clones and lacks some. The sample has about 59,000 clones, around 80% seen once; the top ten hold roughly 2%. Trimming removed 4 bases from V and 0 bases from J; junction bases left unmatched: 7. The V gene's germline CDR1 is SGHRS and CDR2 YFSETQ. The CDR3 runs to 17 residues. Prior to sequencing, the ViraFEST assay stimulated PBMC with viral peptide pools, which expanded the antigen-specific CD4+ T cells. CD4+ T cells were isolated after 10 days of culture. Vaccination of participants consisted of two doses of either the BNT162b2 or mRNA-1273 vaccine. A half-medium replacement with IL-2 medium was carried out on days 3 and 7.

Here the sequenced sample was CD4+ T cells from PBMCs cultured with HCoV-OC43 spike peptides, taken after COVID-19 vaccination. Subset noted: HCoV-OC43 spike overlapping peptide pool stimulation. The sequence came from a human donor who received a COVID-19 vaccine. The chain links TRBV5-1 to TRBJ1-6, with 7 nucleotides matching TRBD1. In DNA form, the CDR3 reads TGCGCCAGCAGCAACCGGGACAGCGTCTCCTATAATTCACCCCTCCACTTT. Protein sequence: CASSNRDSVSYNSPLHF.